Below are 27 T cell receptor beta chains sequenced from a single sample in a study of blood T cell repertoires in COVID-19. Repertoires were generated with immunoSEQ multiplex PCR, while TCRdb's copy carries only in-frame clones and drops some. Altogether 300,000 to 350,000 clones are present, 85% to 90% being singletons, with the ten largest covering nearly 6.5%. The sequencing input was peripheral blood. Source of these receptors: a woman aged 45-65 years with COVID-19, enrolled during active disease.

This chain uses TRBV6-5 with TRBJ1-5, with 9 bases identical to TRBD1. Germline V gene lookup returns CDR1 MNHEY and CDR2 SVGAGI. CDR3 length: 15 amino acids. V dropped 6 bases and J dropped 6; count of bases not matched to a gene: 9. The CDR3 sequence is CASSVGQGFRQPQHF. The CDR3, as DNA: TGTGCCAGCAGCGTAGGACAGGGGTTTCGTCAGCCCCAGCATTTT.

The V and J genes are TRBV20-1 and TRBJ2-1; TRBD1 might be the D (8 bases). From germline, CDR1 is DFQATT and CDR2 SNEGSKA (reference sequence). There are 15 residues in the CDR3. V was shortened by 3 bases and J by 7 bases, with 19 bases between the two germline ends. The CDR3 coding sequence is TGCAGTGCTAGTTCTACAGGGGGGGTTTGGAATGAGCAGTTCTTC. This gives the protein CSASSTGGVWNEQFF.

The CDR3 region is CATSEAPGLAGVMETQYF. The CDR3 DNA follows: TGTGCCACCAGTGAAGCTCCGGGACTAGCGGGAGTGATGGAGACCCAGTACTTC. V and J are TRBV24-1 and TRBJ2-5; 14 nucleotides agree with TRBD2. J was trimmed by 5 bases and V by 4 bases; bases with no gene match: 11. The germline V gene has CDR1 KGHDR and CDR2 SFDVKD. CDR3 length equals 18 residues.

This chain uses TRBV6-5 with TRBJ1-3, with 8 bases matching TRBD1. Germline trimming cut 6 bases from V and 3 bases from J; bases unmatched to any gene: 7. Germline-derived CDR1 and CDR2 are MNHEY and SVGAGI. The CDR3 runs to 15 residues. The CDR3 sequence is CASRIDRGSGNTIYF. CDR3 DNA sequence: TGTGCCAGCAGAATAGACAGGGGAAGTGGAAACACCATATATTTT.

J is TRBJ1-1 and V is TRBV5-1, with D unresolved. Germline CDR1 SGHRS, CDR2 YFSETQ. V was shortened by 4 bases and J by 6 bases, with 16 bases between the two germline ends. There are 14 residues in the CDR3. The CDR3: CASSVSSTAPEAFF. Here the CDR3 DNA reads TGCGCCAGCAGCGTCTCGTCCACAGCCCCTGAAGCTTTCTTT.

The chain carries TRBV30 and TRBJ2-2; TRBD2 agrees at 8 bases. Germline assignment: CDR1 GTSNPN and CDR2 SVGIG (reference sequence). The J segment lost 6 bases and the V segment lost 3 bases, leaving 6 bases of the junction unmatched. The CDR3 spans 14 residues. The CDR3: CAWSAGGGPGELFF. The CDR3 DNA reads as TGTGCCTGGAGCGCCGGGGGGGGGCCCGGGGAGCTGTTTTTT.

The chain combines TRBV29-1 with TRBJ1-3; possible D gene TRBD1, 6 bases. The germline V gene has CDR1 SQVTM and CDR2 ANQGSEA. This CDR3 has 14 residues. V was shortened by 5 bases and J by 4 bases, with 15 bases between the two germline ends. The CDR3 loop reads CSVRPRGAGNTIYF. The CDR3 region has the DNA TGCAGCGTTAGGCCCAGGGGCGCCGGAAACACCATATATTTT.

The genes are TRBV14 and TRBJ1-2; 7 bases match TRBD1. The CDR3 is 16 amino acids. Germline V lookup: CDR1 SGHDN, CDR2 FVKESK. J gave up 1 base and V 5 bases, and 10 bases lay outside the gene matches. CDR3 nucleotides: TGTGCCAGCAGCTCACTCGACAGGGTCTATAACTATGGCTACACCTTC. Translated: CASSSLDRVYNYGYTF. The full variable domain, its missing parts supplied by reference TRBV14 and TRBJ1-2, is EAGVTQFPSHSVIEKGQTVTLRCDPISGHDNLYWYRRVMGKEIKFLLHFVKESKQDESGMPNNRFLAERTGGTYSTLKVQPAELEDSGVYFCASSSLDRVYNYGYTFGSGTRLTVV.

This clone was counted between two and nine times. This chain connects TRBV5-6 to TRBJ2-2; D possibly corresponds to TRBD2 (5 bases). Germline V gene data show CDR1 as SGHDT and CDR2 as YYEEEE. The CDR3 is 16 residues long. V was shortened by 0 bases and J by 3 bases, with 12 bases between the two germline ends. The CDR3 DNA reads TGTGCCAGCAGCTTGGATGAGGGAGCCTACACCGGGGAGCTGTTTTTT. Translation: CASSLDEGAYTGELFF.

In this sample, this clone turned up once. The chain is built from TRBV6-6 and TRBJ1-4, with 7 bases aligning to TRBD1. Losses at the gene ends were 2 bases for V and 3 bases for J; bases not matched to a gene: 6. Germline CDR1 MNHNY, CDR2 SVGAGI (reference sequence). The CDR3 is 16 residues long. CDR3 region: CASSYTSGQPNEKLFF. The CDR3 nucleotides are TGTGCCAGCAGTTACACATCGGGACAGCCTAATGAAAAACTGTTTTTT.

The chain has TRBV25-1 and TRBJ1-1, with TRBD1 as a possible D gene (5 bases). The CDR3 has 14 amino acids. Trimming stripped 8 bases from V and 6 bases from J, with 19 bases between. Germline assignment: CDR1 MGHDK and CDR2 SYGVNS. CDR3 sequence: CASSSIGELSEAFF. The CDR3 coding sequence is TGTGCCAGCTCCTCCATAGGGGAATTATCTGAAGCTTTCTTT.

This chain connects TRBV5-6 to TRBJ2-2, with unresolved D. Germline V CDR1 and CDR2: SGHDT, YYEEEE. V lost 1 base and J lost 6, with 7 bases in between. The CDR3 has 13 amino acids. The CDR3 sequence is CASSLRSPGELFF. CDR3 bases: TGTGCCAGCAGCTTGAGGAGCCCCGGGGAGCTGTTTTTT.

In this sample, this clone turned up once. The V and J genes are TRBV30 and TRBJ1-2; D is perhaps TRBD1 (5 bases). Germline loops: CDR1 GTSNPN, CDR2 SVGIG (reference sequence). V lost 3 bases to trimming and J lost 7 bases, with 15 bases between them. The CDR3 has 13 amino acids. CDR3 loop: CAWRGSGLTGYTF. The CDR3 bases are TGTGCCTGGAGGGGGTCAGGGTTAACTGGCTACACCTTC.

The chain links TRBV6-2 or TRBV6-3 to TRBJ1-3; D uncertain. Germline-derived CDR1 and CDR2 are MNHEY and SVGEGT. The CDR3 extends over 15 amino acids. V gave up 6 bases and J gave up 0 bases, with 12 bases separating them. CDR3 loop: CASSRVIDSGNTIYF. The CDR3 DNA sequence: TGTGCCAGCAGCCGCGTCATAGACTCTGGAAACACCATATATTTT.

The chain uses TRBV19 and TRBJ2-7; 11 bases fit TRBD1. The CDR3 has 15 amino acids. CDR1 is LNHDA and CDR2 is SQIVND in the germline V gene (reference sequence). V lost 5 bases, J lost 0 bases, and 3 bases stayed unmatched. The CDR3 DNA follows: TGTGCCAGTAGTTTTGGGACAGGGGGCTCCTACGAGCAGTACTTC. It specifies CASSFGTGGSYEQYF.

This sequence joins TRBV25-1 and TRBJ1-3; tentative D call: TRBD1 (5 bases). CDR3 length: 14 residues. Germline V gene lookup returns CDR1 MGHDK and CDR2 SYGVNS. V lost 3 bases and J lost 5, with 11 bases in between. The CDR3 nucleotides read TGTGCCAGCAGTGAGACAGTAGAACGAAACACCATATATTTT. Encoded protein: CASSETVERNTIYF.

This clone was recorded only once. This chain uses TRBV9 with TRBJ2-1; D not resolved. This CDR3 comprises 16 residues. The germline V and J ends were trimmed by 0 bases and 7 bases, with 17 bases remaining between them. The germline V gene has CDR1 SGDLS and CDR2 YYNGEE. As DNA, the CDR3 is TGTGCCAGCAGCGTAGCTACCTATGGCAGGTTAAATGAGCAGTTCTTC. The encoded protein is CASSVATYGRLNEQFF.

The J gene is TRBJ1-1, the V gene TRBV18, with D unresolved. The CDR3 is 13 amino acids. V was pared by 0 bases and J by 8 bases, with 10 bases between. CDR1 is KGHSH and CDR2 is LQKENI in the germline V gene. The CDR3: CASSPPPREEAFF. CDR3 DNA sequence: TGTGCCAGCTCACCACCTCCCCGGGAAGAAGCTTTCTTT.

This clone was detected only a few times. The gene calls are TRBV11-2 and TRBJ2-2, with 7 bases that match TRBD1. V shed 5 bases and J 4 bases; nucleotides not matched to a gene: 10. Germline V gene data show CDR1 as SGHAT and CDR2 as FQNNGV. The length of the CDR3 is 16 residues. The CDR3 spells CASSAPGQLRTGELFF. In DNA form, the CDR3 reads TGTGCCAGCAGCGCTCCGGGACAGCTCCGCACCGGGGAGCTGTTTTTT.

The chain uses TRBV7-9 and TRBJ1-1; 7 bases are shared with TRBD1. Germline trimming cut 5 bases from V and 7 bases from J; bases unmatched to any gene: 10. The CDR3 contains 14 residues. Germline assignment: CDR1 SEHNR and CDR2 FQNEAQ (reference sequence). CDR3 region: CASSRDRDDSEAFF. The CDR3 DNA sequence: TGTGCCAGCAGCCGTGACAGGGATGATAGTGAAGCTTTCTTT.

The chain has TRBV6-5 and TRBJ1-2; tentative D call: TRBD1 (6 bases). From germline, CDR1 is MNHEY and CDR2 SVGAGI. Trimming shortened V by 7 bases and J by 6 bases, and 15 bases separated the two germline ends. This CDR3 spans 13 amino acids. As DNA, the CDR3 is TGTGCCAGCAAACGGACAGACCGGGATGGCTACACCTTC. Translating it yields CASKRTDRDGYTF.

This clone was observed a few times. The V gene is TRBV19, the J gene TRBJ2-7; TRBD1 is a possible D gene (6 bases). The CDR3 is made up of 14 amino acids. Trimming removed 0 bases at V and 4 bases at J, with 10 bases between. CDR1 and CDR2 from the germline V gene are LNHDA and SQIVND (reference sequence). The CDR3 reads CASSIEQGSYEQYF. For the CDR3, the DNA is TGTGCCAGTAGTATAGAACAGGGATCGTACGAGCAGTACTTC. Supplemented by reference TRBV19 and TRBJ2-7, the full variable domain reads DGGITQSPKYLFRKEGQNVTLSCEQNLNHDAMYWYRQDPGQGLRLIYYSQIVNDFQKGDIAEGYSVSREKKESFPLTVTSAQKNPTAFYLCASSIEQGSYEQYFGPGTRLTVT.

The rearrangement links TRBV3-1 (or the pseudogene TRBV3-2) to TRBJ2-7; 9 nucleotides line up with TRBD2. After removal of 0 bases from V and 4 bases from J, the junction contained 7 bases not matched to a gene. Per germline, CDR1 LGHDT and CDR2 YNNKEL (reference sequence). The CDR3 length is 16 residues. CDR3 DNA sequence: TGTGCCAGCAGCCAAGACCCGGGACTAGCTATTTACGAGCAGTACTTC. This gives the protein CASSQDPGLAIYEQYF.

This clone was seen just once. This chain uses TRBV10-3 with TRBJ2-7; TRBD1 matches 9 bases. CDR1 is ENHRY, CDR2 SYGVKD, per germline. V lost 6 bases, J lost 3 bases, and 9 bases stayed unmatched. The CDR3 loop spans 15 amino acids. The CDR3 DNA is TGTGCCATCAGCTCGGACAGGGGCGTTCTCTACGAGCAGTACTTC. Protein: CAISSDRGVLYEQYF.

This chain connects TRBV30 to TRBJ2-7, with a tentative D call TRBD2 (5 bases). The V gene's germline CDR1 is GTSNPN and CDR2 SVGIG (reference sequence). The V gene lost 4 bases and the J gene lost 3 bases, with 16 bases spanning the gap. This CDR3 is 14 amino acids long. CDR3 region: CAWTPAVWGYEQYF. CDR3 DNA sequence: TGTGCCTGGACGCCAGCGGTTTGGGGCTACGAGCAGTACTTC. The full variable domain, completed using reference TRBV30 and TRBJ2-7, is SQTIHQWPATLVQPVGSPLSLECTVEGTSNPNLYWYRQAAGRGLQLLFYSVGIGQISSEVPQNLSASRPQDRQFILSSKKLLLSDSGFYLCAWTPAVWGYEQYFGPGTRLTVT.

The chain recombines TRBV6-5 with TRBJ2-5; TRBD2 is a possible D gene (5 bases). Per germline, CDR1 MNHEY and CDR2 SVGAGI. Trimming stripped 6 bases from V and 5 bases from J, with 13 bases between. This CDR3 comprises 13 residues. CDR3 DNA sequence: TGTGCCAGCAGCGGAACTAGTATGGAGACCCAGTACTTC. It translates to CASSGTSMETQYF.

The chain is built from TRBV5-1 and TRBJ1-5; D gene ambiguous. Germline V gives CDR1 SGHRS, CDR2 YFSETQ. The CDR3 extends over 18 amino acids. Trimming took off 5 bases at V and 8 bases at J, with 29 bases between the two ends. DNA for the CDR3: TGCGCCAGCAGGAAGGACGCCGCAGGTGCGACTAATCTGGAGCCCCAGCATTTT. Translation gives CASRKDAAGATNLEPQHF.